These 20 T cell receptor beta chains were all obtained from the same sample, sequenced in a study of blood T cell repertoires in COVID-19. Measured with immunoSEQ multiplex PCR; TCRdb has only the in-frame clones, and not every one. The sample contains roughly 380,000 clones, more than 70% of which appear only once. Input material: peripheral blood. The receptors here all came from a woman aged 55-69 years with COVID-19, enrolled during active disease.

The chain joins TRBV29-1 to TRBJ1-5; 8 bases map to TRBD1. J was trimmed by 4 bases and V by 5 bases; bases with no gene match: 4. Germline V CDR1 and CDR2: SQVTM, ANQGSEA. This CDR3 is 13 amino acids long. The CDR3 DNA follows: TGCAGCGTTCGGACAGGGAGGAATCAGCCCCAGCATTTT. This translates into CSVRTGRNQPQHF.

With respect to this clone: Other nucleotide sequences in the sample specify the same CDR3. The rearrangement links TRBV5-1 to TRBJ1-1; D is undetermined. V lost 0 bases and J 5 bases, leaving 8 bases between the germline ends. This CDR3 spans 13 amino acids. The V gene's germline CDR1 is SGHRS and CDR2 YFSETQ. CDR3 in DNA: TGCGCCAGCAGCTTGGTTGCGGGAACTGAAGCTTTCTTT. It specifies CASSLVAGTEAFF.

The J gene is TRBJ1-5, the V gene TRBV6-6; perhaps TRBD1 as D (5 bases). The CDR3 runs 13 residues. V gave up 6 bases and J gave up 4 bases, with 10 bases separating them. Germline-derived CDR1 and CDR2 are MNHNY and SVGAGI (reference sequence). CDR3 coding DNA: TGTGCCAGCAGCTCTCGGACAAATCAGCCCCAGCATTTT. Translated: CASSSRTNQPQHF.

V is TRBV3-1 (or the pseudogene TRBV3-2) and J is TRBJ1-2, with 8 bases identical to TRBD1. The CDR3 consists of 13 residues. The V gene end was trimmed by 6 bases and the J gene end by 5 bases; junction bases not matched to a gene: 5. Germline values: CDR1 LGHDT, CDR2 YNNKEL (reference sequence). The CDR3 nucleotides read TGTGCCAGCAGGGACAGGGCAGGATATGGCTACACCTTC. Protein sequence: CASRDRAGYGYTF.

V and J are TRBV5-5 and TRBJ1-5; D not resolved. V dropped 4 bases and J dropped 2 bases, with 16 bases sitting between them. The germline V gene encodes CDR1 SGHKS and CDR2 YYEKEE (reference sequence). There are 16 residues in the CDR3. The CDR3 nucleotides read TGTGCCAGCAGCCCCGCGGGAGGGAGTGGCAATCAGCCCCAGCATTTT. This encodes CASSPAGGSGNQPQHF.

This clone was counted once. The chain has TRBV10-2 and TRBJ1-2; no definite D call. The V gene's germline CDR1 is WSHSY and CDR2 SAAADI. Trimming removed 3 bases at V and 4 bases at J, with 9 bases between. The CDR3 length is 13 residues. The CDR3 nucleotides are TGCGCCAGCAGTGAAGGACTCACCTATGGCTACACCTTC. Translation: CASSEGLTYGYTF.

The chain links TRBV28 to TRBJ1-2; 7 nucleotides line up with TRBD1. This CDR3 region has 19 residues. V was clipped by 3 bases and J by 2 bases; unmatched bases: 18. Germline V CDR1 and CDR2: MDHEN, SYDVKM. CDR3: CASSLGARQGGSKNYGYTF. CDR3 nucleotide sequence: TGTGCCAGCAGTTTGGGGGCCCGACAGGGTGGGTCTAAAAACTATGGCTACACCTTC.

J is TRBJ2-7 and V is TRBV2, with 11 bases that match TRBD2. The V gene end was trimmed by 4 bases and the J gene end by 1 base; junction bases not matched to a gene: 3. The CDR3 runs to 15 residues. Germline assignment: CDR1 SNHLY and CDR2 FYNNEI. DNA for the CDR3: TGTGCCAGCAGTGTTTCTAGCGGGGGGTCCTACGAGCAGTACTTC. This gives the protein CASSVSSGGSYEQYF.

This clone was found once. The chain combines TRBV2 with TRBJ1-4; 8 bases are shared with TRBD1. J gave up 3 bases and V 6 bases, and 9 bases lay outside the gene matches. CDR1 and CDR2 (germline): SNHLY, FYNNEI. This CDR3 contains 16 residues. For the CDR3, the DNA is TGTGCCAGCAGACCACGACAGGGGAAGTCTAATGAAAAACTGTTTTTT. It specifies CASRPRQGKSNEKLFF.

The chain links TRBV12-5 to TRBJ1-1, with D uncertain. CDR1 is LGHNT, CDR2 FRNRAP, per germline. This CDR3 region has 13 residues. V was cut by 4 bases and J by 1 base, with 7 bases left in between. As DNA, the CDR3 is TGTGCTAGTGGTTCCGGGTGGAACACTGAAGCTTTCTTT. It specifies CASGSGWNTEAFF.

This chain connects TRBV9 to TRBJ1-1, with D uncertain. The ends were cut back, 0 bases at V and 4 bases at J, with 13 bases in the middle. The CDR3 has 15 amino acids. CDR1 and CDR2 from the germline V gene are SGDLS and YYNGEE. The DNA of the CDR3 is TGTGCCAGCAGCGTAGACGGTGGAGGGAGCACTGAAGCTTTCTTT. Its translation: CASSVDGGGSTEAFF. Complete variable domain (other parts from reference TRBV9 and TRBJ1-1): DSGVTQTPKHLITATGQRVTLRCSPRSGDLSVYWYQQSLDQGLQFLIQYYNGEERAKGNILERFSAQQFPDLHSELNLSSLELGDSALYFCASSVDGGGSTEAFFGQGTRLTVV.

This clone has a handful of counts. The sample holds other DNA sequences that translate to the same CDR3. CDR3 amino acids: CASSAEETQYF. CDR3 DNA sequence: TGCGCCAGCAGCGCAGAAGAGACCCAGTACTTC. The chain carries TRBV5-1 and TRBJ2-5; no clear D gene. The germline V gene encodes CDR1 SGHRS and CDR2 YFSETQ. Trimming removed 4 bases at V and 3 bases at J, with 4 bases between. The CDR3 extends over 11 amino acids.

CDR3 amino acids: CASSLLSGGINGYTF. CDR3 DNA sequence: TGTGCCAGCAGCTTGCTCTCAGGCGGGATTAATGGCTACACCTTC. This sequence joins TRBV5-6 and TRBJ1-2; D ambiguous. There are 15 residues in the CDR3. CDR1 and CDR2 from the germline V gene are SGHDT and YYEEEE. Between the trimmed V and J ends, which lost 1 base and 6 bases, there was a span of 16 bases.

The chain couples TRBV3-1 (or the pseudogene TRBV3-2) to TRBJ1-2; the D is unclear. Between the trimmed V and J ends, which lost 4 bases and 8 bases, there was a span of 23 bases. This CDR3 region has 16 residues. Germline V gene lookup returns CDR1 LGHDT and CDR2 YNNKEL (reference sequence). CDR3 loop: CASSPKEGRAFAGYTF. The CDR3 nucleotides are TGTGCCAGCAGCCCGAAAGAGGGCCGCGCCTTTGCAGGCTACACCTTC.

The chain uses TRBV28 and TRBJ1-5; perhaps TRBD1 as D (6 bases). V lost 7 bases and J 5 bases, leaving 18 bases between the germline ends. The germline gives CDR1 MDHEN, CDR2 SYDVKM. This CDR3 region has 15 residues. CDR3 region: CASTPTGAYDQPQHF. Written as DNA, the CDR3 is TGTGCCAGCACCCCGACAGGTGCATATGATCAGCCCCAGCATTTT.

The chain couples TRBV28 to TRBJ1-1; no clear D. The V gene's germline CDR1 is MDHEN and CDR2 SYDVKM. Between the trimmed V and J ends, which lost 2 bases and 5 bases, there was a span of 15 bases. The CDR3 runs 15 residues. The CDR3 sequence: CASSLTAGLDTEAFF. CDR3 nucleotides: TGTGCCAGCAGTTTAACCGCGGGATTGGATACTGAAGCTTTCTTT. Together with reference TRBV28 and TRBJ1-1, the CDR3 gives the full variable domain: DVKVTQSSRYLVKRTGEKVFLECVQDMDHENMFWYRQDPGLGLRLIYFSYDVKMKEKGDIPEGYSVSREKKERFSLILESASTNQTSMYLCASSLTAGLDTEAFFGQGTRLTVV.

This clone was detected once. In DNA form, the CDR3 reads TGCGCCAGCAGCCGAGAAGACCTAGCGGGGGGCTCCTACGAGCAGTACTTC. The encoded protein is CASSREDLAGGSYEQYF. V and J are TRBV5-1 and TRBJ2-7; 11 nucleotides match TRBD2. Germline CDR1 is SGHRS and CDR2 is YFSETQ. The CDR3 is 17 residues long. After removal of 4 bases from V and 0 bases from J, the junction contained 9 bases not matched to a gene.

The chain couples TRBV2 to TRBJ1-5; D is possibly TRBD1 (5 bases). In germline, CDR1 is SNHLY, CDR2 FYNNEI. V was cut by 7 bases and J by 1 base, with 14 bases left in between. The CDR3 is 15 amino acids. The CDR3 loop is CASTYDSRSNQPQHF. In DNA form, the CDR3 reads TGTGCCAGCACCTACGACAGCAGAAGCAATCAGCCCCAGCATTTT. The entire variable domain, with the rest obtained from reference TRBV2 and TRBJ1-5, is as follows: EPEVTQTPSHQVTQMGQEVILRCVPISNHLYFYWYRQILGQKVEFLVSFYNNEISEKSEIFDDQFSVERPDGSNFTLKIRSTKLEDSAMYFCASTYDSRSNQPQHFGDGTRLSIL.

The chain employs TRBV4-2 and TRBJ2-1; no clear D gene. V gave up 0 bases and J gave up 1 base, with 19 bases separating them. CDR3 size: 19 residues. CDR1 is LGHNA and CDR2 is YNFKEQ in the germline V gene. Here the CDR3 DNA reads TGTGCCAGCAGCCAAGAATCGTCCGGGTTTAGTATTTCCTACAATGAGCAGTTCTTC. This translates into CASSQESSGFSISYNEQFF.

This chain links TRBV2 with TRBJ2-4; a weak D match, TRBD1 (6 bases). V dropped 6 bases and J dropped 0 bases, with 15 bases sitting between them. This CDR3 has 16 amino acids. Germline loops: CDR1 SNHLY, CDR2 FYNNEI. CDR3 in DNA: TGTGCCAGCAGCGACGGGACATACCTAGCCAAAAACATTCAGTACTTC. It translates to CASSDGTYLAKNIQYF.